The present T cell receptor beta chain was sequenced within a study of cytomegalovirus exposure and HLA in healthy donors (dated by TCRdb to between 2016 and 2019). Regarding the study in general: In an earlier analysis of some 610 of the donors, around 290 Gb of sequence data and roughly 100 million unique TCR beta sequences from 150 million to 200 million T cells were reported. The study profiled the T cell repertoires of about 640 subjects by immunosequencing and related them to cytomegalovirus serostatus. An early release covering roughly 640 HLA-typed donors comprised approximately 290 gigabases of sequencing data and tens of millions of unique TCR sequences. To decide whether each TCR beta V gene segment behaved as functional or pseudogenic, an earlier analysis of over 500 of the donors relied on high-throughput TCR beta sequencing. Among the roughly 370 genotyped donors, more than 70% belonged to the genetic ancestry cluster associated with self-reported Caucasian donors. A separate validation cohort of roughly 120 different subjects was used in addition to the 666-subject first cohort. Rather than using new phenotypic data, the later analysis identified candidate immune exposures from TCR beta sequences and from how often those sequences occurred across donors. Among approximately 370 genotyped donors of the cohort, an average of about 220,000 unique TCR beta nucleotide sequences was sequenced per donor, of which 15% to 20% were non-productive. A later analysis re-analyzed previously published TCR beta repertoires from roughly 600 donors and added high-resolution HLA genotyping to study TCR occurrence patterns. The number of donors typed differed by locus, with roughly 620-630 for A, B, C, DRB1 and DQB1, about 500 for DQA1, 600 to 610 for DPA1, and over 400 for DPB1. Alongside the repertoire data, information on donor age, sex, ethnicity and CMV serostatus was compiled. Every discovery cohort repertoire had been produced on one sequencing platform. HLA typing covered class I and class II loci at four-digit resolution. About five DR-DQ haplotypes were treated as single units for association and clustering because of strong linkage in the cohort. A later genetic analysis used genome-wide SNP genotypes for 398 of the 666 donors, treating that subset as a discovery cohort. The study combined high-throughput TCR immunosequencing, statistical association of individual TCRs with disease status, and machine learning to predict cytomegalovirus infection status. The study aimed to test whether signatures of past pathogen exposure could be identified by cataloging public T cell receptors. The investigation overall reported the following: The cohort was sequenced for TCR beta chains only, and without alpha or paired-chain data the features that could be detected were limited. Some 15 rarely observed V segments, including chromosome 9 orphons, were excluded from the earlier analysis of almost 600 of the donors because counts were too low. The sequencing pipeline was judged likely to have produced a cluster of highly shared sequence variants as a technical artifact. Roughly uniform sequencing depth across donors was assumed in presence/absence analyses, although this assumption may not hold. When HLA alleles, especially DR and DQ, strongly co-occurred, attributing TCR associations to individual alleles was difficult. In an earlier analysis of some 550 of the donors, most TCR beta V segments were observed in productive rearrangements about 87% or about 30% of the time, broadly matching IMGT annotations. According to a later analysis, most CMV-associated TCR beta chains appeared to be HLA-restricted, and the HLA associations seemed to be driven largely by CMV exposure. In the study, 150 to 200 TCR beta chains were listed as associated with cytomegalovirus. In a later analysis, TCR association rates were found to vary across HLA loci, with the most associated TCRs seen for DRB1 alleles and the fewest for HLA-C alleles. For the cohort, immune exposure information was limited to CMV serostatus. Because HLA typing was missing for some donors at each locus, association tests included only the typed subset. While some public TCRs were present in many individuals, most TCR sequences turned up only very rarely across donors. Compared with equally common non-associated chains, HLA-associated TCR beta chains in a later analysis were more clonally expanded and had lower generation probabilities. A further reported finding was that TCR beta sequences accurately predicted the HLA-A and HLA-B alleles for most subjects in the first cohort. Linkage disequilibrium might explain the correlated functional status among segregating V segments, but an unknown experimental factor could not be ruled out. A few of the identified cytomegalovirus-associated TCR beta chains were confirmed in vitro to be specific for cytomegalovirus antigens. The classifier was reported to diagnose cytomegalovirus status with high specificity and sensitivity in both the original cohort and the validation cohort. In a later analysis, some 17,000 TCR beta sequences were associated with specific HLA alleles at a false discovery rate of 0.05. The authors suggested that the approach could potentially be generalized to other disease states and immunological phenotypes. Several of the top co-occurrence clusters appeared to be linked to parvovirus B19, influenza, CMV and Epstein-Barr virus, according to a later analysis. V-gene and J-gene trimming of TCR beta chains was associated with a missense DCLRE1C variant in a later genetic analysis, and the association was replicated in an independent cohort. A later genetic analysis reported fewer N-insertions in productive TCRs among donors in an Asian-associated ancestry cluster than the approximately 670-donor mean. Some IMGT-functional V segments, including TRBV6-2 and TRBV6-3, could not be told apart with the 87-base-pair reads, so those segments were excluded.

This clone came up once. Its antigen target is currently unknown. Base qualities are not provided; no much larger clone lies one nucleotide away. CDR1 and CDR2 (SGHNT, YYREEE) derive from the germline V gene (reference sequence). V and J are truncated by 4 bases and 0 bases respectively, leaving an intervening sequence of 14 bases. From its cysteine to its phenylalanine, the CDR3 spans 17 amino acids. Only CDR3 DNA remains: 51 bases, in frame from the first base. The cohort consisted of 600 to 750 healthy bone marrow donors. All cohort members were sampled while nominally healthy, although unrecorded immune exposures were likely present. The donor tested CMV seronegative, placing the donor among the 300 to 400 seronegative members of the cohort. Every donor gave a peripheral blood sample, and the peripheral blood mononuclear cells from that sample were used for TCR beta sequencing. The Qiagen DNeasy Blood Extraction Kit was used to extract genomic DNA from the blood cell samples.

Libraries were constructed by the immunoSEQ multiplex PCR assay. The multiplex PCR relied on a mix of 60 forward primers for TCR Vbeta segments and 13 reverse primers for TCR Jbeta segments. A multiplex PCR assay on genomic DNA amplified the CDR3 region of rearranged TCR beta genes. The Illumina HiSeq System was used to sequence the amplified TCR beta libraries as 87-base-pair reads. Turning to the authors' computational methods: A later analysis tallied roughly 76 million unique TCR beta chains across the 600 to 700 repertoires, and about 10 million of those chains were shared by two or more donors. Raw reads were error-corrected and collapsed into unique sequences with a nearest-neighbor algorithm that merged closely related sequences to remove PCR and sequencing errors. Alignment of CDR3 sequences to IMGT reference sequences was used to assign V, D and J gene segments. For a sequence to be retained, a match of at least six nucleotides was required to both a V gene segment and a J gene segment. Rearrangements were called productive when the CDR3 lacked stop codons and stayed in frame with V and J; all others were non-productive. Following IMGT convention, CDR3 was defined as the stretch from the second conserved V-encoded cysteine up to the conserved J-encoded phenylalanine. The earlier analysis of fewer than 700 of the donors excluded sequences that lacked an unambiguous match to a single V gene segment. In an earlier analysis of some 590 of the donors, a V segment was called functional when productive rearrangements were above 56.7%, and segregating when the standard deviation between donors exceeded 5%. A statistical classification framework was developed to diagnose cytomegalovirus status using the catalog of TCR beta chain sequences. In a later analysis, TCR nucleotide sequences were compared against IMGT/GENE-DB human TR gene sequences so that V and J genes could be assigned. The TCRdist pipeline was used in a later analysis to assign CDR3 sequences and most-parsimonious VDJ recombination scenarios. In a later analysis, each TCR beta chain was defined by its CDR3 amino acid sequence together with its V-gene family, and reads without a unique V-gene family were excluded. To address suspected cross-contamination and a sequencing artifact, a later analysis removed 592 highly shared, low-generation-probability nucleotide sequences. A later analysis calculated a clonal expansion index for each public chain from normalized within-repertoire ranks of inferred template counts. In a later analysis, generation probabilities were computed with a VDJ recombination model fitted to out-of-frame rearrangements, and the resulting probabilities were checked against IGoR. In a later analysis, hypergeometric tests were used to score TCR-TCR, TCR-HLA and TCR-CMV co-occurrence, with a repertoire-size bias correction applied to TCR pairs. In a later analysis, false discovery rates were estimated by permuting HLA or CMV assignments 20 times. In a later analysis, co-occurring TCRs were grouped with DBSCAN, and TCRdist sequence similarity was added when clustering was performed within HLA-allele-positive subsets. Repertoires with fewer than 30,000 or more than 120,000 public chains were left out of co-occurrence clustering, as were four to six repertoires with anomalous nucleotide sharing. Imported from immuneACCESS, the table was reduced by TCRdb to in-frame sequences with V and J called. These copies leave out some clones; in studies compared against another copy, an unresolved V gene accounts for under half, and the cause of the remainder is not known. V and J calls and clone size are as listed in that table; D and trimming were resolved from the DNA. For this sample there are some 190,000 clones; about 87% appear just once. About 1.7% of the sample belongs to the ten largest clones.

The origin of this receptor is a young woman in good health and CMV-seronegative. The chain joins TRBV5-4 to TRBJ1-6, and possibly TRBD1, on 6 matching bases. Material: PBMCs. The DNA is TGTGCCAGCAGCCAAGAGCTAGGGGGCTCCTATAATTCACCCCTCCACTTT. This translates into CASSQELGGSYNSPLHF.